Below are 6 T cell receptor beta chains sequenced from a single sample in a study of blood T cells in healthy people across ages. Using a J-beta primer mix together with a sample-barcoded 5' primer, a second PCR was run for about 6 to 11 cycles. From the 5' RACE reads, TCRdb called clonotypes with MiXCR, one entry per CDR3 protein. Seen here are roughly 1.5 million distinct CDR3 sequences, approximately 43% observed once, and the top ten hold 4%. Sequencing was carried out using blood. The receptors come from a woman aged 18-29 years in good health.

The CDR3 protein is CASSYRPGLAQYEQYF. DNA of the CDR3: TGTGCCAGCAGCTACCGCCCGGGACTAGCGCAATACGAGCAGTACTTC. This chain uses TRBV11-1 with TRBJ2-7, with 10 bases that match TRBD2. The V segment lost 4 bases and the J segment 4 bases; nucleotides outside the gene matches: 10. The CDR3 is 16 residues long. Germline V CDR1 and CDR2: SGHAT, FQDESV (reference sequence). Full variable domain (outside the CDR3, taken from reference TRBV11-1 and TRBJ2-7): EAEVAQSPRYKITEKSQAVAFWCDPISGHATLYWYRQILGQGPELLVQFQDESVVDDSQLPKDRFSAERLKGVDSTLKIQPAELGDSAMYLCASSYRPGLAQYEQYFGPGTRLTVT.

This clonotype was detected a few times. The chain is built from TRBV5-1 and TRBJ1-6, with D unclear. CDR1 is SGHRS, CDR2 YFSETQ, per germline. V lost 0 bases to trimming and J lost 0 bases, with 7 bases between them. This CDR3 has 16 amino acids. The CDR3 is CASSLDRFSYNSPLHF. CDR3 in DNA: TGCGCCAGCAGCTTGGACCGTTTCTCCTATAATTCACCCCTCCACTTT.

CDR3 protein: CASSYTGTIGDTQYF. The DNA for the CDR3 is TGTGCCAGCAGTTACACCGGGACGATCGGAGATACGCAGTATTTT. The chain employs TRBV6-2 or TRBV6-3 and TRBJ2-3; either TRBD1 or TRBD2 may supply D (5 bases each). CDR1 and CDR2 from the germline V gene are MNHEY and SVGEGT. The CDR3 runs to 15 residues. V was cut by 2 bases and J by 5 bases, with 14 bases left in between.

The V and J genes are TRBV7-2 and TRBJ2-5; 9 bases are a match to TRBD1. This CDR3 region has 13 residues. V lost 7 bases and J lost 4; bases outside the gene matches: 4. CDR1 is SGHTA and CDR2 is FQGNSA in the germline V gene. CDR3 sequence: CASNLDRGETQYF. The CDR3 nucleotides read TGTGCCAGCAACCTGGACAGGGGAGAGACCCAGTACTTC.

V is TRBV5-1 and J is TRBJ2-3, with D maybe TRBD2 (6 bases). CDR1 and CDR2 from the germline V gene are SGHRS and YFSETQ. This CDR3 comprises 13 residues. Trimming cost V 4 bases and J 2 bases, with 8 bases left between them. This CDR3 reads CASSGEDTDTQYF. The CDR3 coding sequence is TGCGCCAGCAGCGGGGAGGACACAGATACGCAGTATTTT. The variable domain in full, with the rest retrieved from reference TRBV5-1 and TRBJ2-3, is KAGVTQTPRYLIKTRGQQVTLSCSPISGHRSVSWYQQTPGQGLQFLFEYFSETQRNKGNFPGRFSGRQFSNSRSEMNVSTLELGDSALYLCASSGEDTDTQYFGPGTRLTVL.

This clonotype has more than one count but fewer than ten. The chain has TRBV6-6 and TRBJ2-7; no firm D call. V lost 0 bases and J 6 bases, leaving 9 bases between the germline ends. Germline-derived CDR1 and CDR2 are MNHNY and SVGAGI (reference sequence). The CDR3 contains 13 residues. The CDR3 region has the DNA TGTGCCAGCAGTTACTCGGTTAATTCCGAGCAGTACTTC. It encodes CASSYSVNSEQYF.